This T cell receptor (beta chain) comes out of a study of T cells after yellow fever vaccination. General study findings and limits: At around 95% for CD4 and just over 85% for CD8, most primary-vaccination clones showed up again after the booster. Compared with primary, the secondary response was weaker and peaked at day 5, not 15. The study noted that FACS-sorted repertoires could contain abundant clonotypes contaminating from the bulk population.

A universal primer site and UMIs were added as TCR cDNA was made by 5'RACE template switching. TCRdb recomputed calls from the 5' RACE reads with MiXCR, one row per CDR3 protein. The table includes fewer than 100,000 distinct CDR3 sequences, about 8.8% detected once. The CDR3 sequence is 14 residues long. CDR1 SQVTM and CDR2 ANQGSEA come from the germline V gene. V shed 3 bases and J shed 4 bases, with 15 bases lying between them. The sample holds many counts of this clonotype. The receptor's source is a man younger than 35 who received the YFV17D yellow fever vaccine. The source material was CD8+ T cells not binding an NS4B(214-222) dextramer, sorted from PBMCs, sampled roughly 14 days after the first yellow fever vaccination. The V and J genes are TRBV29-1 and TRBJ1-2, with D uncertain. CDR3 nucleotides: TGCAGCGTTGATCTCAGTCAGACCACCTATGGCTACACCTTC. Its protein product is CSVDLSQTTYGYTF.